These T cell receptor beta chains were read from a single sample in a study of blood T cell repertoires in COVID-19. Assay: immunoSEQ multiplex PCR; the TCRdb copy retains only in-frame clones and omits some. The profile covers 130,000 or so clones, with approximately 82% appearing a single time and roughly 1.4% taken by the ten largest. The sequencing input was peripheral blood. Every receptor here comes from a human donor in a cohort sampled during active COVID-19. The CDR3 runs from the conserved cysteine through the conserved F or W. The D gene is left open where the match is weak. Size tells how often a clone was seen (once, few, many) or the class of an expanded clone, and some rows leave it out.

J gene | CDR3 length | D gene | clone size | V gene | CDR3 DNA | CDR3 protein
TRBJ2-7 | 15 | NA | NA | TRBV6-5 | TGTGCCAGCAGTACCGACCAATGGAGCTCCTACGAGCAGTACTTC | CASSTDQWSSYEQYF
TRBJ2-3 | 12 | NA | NA | TRBV5-8 | TGTGCCAGCAGCTTGTCTCTTGATACGCAGTATTTT | CASSLSLDTQYF
TRBJ2-1 | 15 | TRBD2 | NA | TRBV5-1 | TGCGCCAGCAGCTTGTGGTCGGGAGGGGGGAATGAGCAGTTCTTC | CASSLWSGGGNEQFF
TRBJ2-5 | 14 | NA | NA | TRBV18 | TGTGCCAGCTCACCGGGCTCCCCGGGGGAGACCCAGTACTTC | CASSPGSPGETQYF
TRBJ2-5 | 14 | TRBD2 | NA | TRBV18 | TGTGCCACCCGGACTAGCGGGAGGGCGGAGACCCAGTACTTC | CATRTSGRAETQYF
TRBJ2-1 | 15 | TRBD2 | few | TRBV5-1 | TGCGCCAGCAGCTGGGGACTAGCGGCAACCAATGAGCAGTTCTTC | CASSWGLAATNEQFF
TRBJ2-7 | 15 | NA | NA | TRBV5-1 | TGCGCCAGCAGTTTGGGGAGGACTTCCGCCTACGAGCAGTACTTC | CASSLGRTSAYEQYF
TRBJ2-7 | 15 | TRBD2 | NA | TRBV27 | TGTGCCAGCAGTTTAATCGCTAGCGGGTCCCACGAGCAGTACTTC | CASSLIASGSHEQYF
TRBJ1-4 | 13 | NA | few | TRBV7-2 | TGTGCCAGCAGCGCCCAGTATAATGAAAAACTGTTTTTT | CASSAQYNEKLFF
TRBJ2-3 | 16 | NA | NA | TRBV28 | TGTGCCAGCAGTCCCGGCGGCAGGGGAAACACAGATACGCAGTATTTT | CASSPGGRGNTDTQYF
TRBJ2-1 | 15 | TRBD2 | NA | TRBV27 | TGTGCCAGCAGTTTAACCCCCGGACTAGTGAATGAGCAGTTCTTC | CASSLTPGLVNEQFF
TRBJ2-1 | 17 | TRBD2 | NA | TRBV5-1 | TGCGCCAGCAGCGGATGGACTAGCGGGACCCAATCGGACGAGCAGTTCTTC | CASSGWTSGTQSDEQFF
TRBJ2-1 | 16 | NA | NA | TRBV29-1 | TGCAGCGTAGGGGTCCCGCGGAGTAGCTCCTACAATGAGCAGTTCTTC | CSVGVPRSSSYNEQFF
TRBJ1-6 | 13 | NA | once | TRBV5-8 | TGTGCCAGCAGCTTTATAAGAGATTCACCCCTCCACTTT | CASSFIRDSPLHF
TRBJ2-7 | 15 | TRBD2 | NA | TRBV5-4 | TGTGCCAGCAGTTTTGGGCGGGGGGCATCCTACGAGCAGTACTTC | CASSFGRGASYEQYF
TRBJ1-6 | 12 | NA | few | TRBV12-3/TRBV12-4 | TGTGCCAGCAGTGTCATTCGGTCACCCCTCCACTTT | CASSVIRSPLHF
TRBJ2-7 | 16 | NA | NA | TRBV6-2/TRBV6-3 | TGTGCCAGCAGTTACGAGACAGGATATCCCGCAGACGAGCAGTACTTC | CASSYETGYPADEQYF
TRBJ1-1 | 14 | NA | NA | TRBV21-1 | TGTGCCAGCCACCTGGGCAATCGGACATTGGAAGCTTTCTTT | CASHLGNRTLEAFF
TRBJ1-1 | 14 | NA | NA | TRBV7-9 | TGTGCCAGCAGCTTATTCACAGGGAACACTGAAGCTTTCTTT | CASSLFTGNTEAFF
TRBJ2-5 | 13 | NA | NA | TRBV12-5 | TGTGCTAGTGGTTTGAGTAGCGGAGAGACCCAGTACTTC | CASGLSSGETQYF
TRBJ2-1 | 14 | NA | NA | TRBV24-1 | TGTGCCACCAGAGCGGGTGGGGCCTACAATGAGCAGTTCTTC | CATRAGGAYNEQFF
TRBJ2-1 | 16 | TRBD1 | NA | TRBV7-3 | TGTGCCAGCAGCTCTACTCCTGGGACAGTCTACAATGAGCAGTTCTTC | CASSSTPGTVYNEQFF
TRBJ1-2 | 15 | NA | once | TRBV6-5 | TGTGCCAGCAGTACCCGGGTGGCCACTAACTATGGCTACACCTTC | CASSTRVATNYGYTF
TRBJ1-5 | 14 | NA | NA | TRBV6-5 | TGTGCCAGCATTCCAGACAACAGCAATCAGCCCCAGCATTTT | CASIPDNSNQPQHF
TRBJ2-2 | 16 | NA | NA | TRBV7-2 | TGTGCCAGCAGCTTAAGGGGGGGCACCTCCACCGGGGAGCTGTTTTTT | CASSLRGGTSTGELFF
TRBJ1-2 | 12 | NA | NA | TRBV5-6 | TGTGCCAGCAGCAAAACAGGGTATGGCTACACCTTC | CASSKTGYGYTF
TRBJ2-1 | 15 | NA | NA | TRBV24-1 | TGTGCCACCAGTGTCACAGGGAGCTCCTACAATGAGCAGTTCTTC | CATSVTGSSYNEQFF
TRBJ2-1 | 15 | TRBD2 | NA | TRBV7-9 | TGTGCAACGCGAGGGGGGCTAGCGGGAGACAATGAGCAGTTCTTC | CATRGGLAGDNEQFF
TRBJ2-7 | 13 | NA | once | TRBV18 | TGTGCCAGCTCAGGGACAGGCGGGGGCGAGCAGTACTTC | CASSGTGGGEQYF
TRBJ1-3 | 13 | TRBD1 | NA | TRBV30 | TGTGCCTGGGGAAGGGACAGACTAAACACCATATATTTT | CAWGRDRLNTIYF
TRBJ1-6 | 12 | NA | few | TRBV9 | TGTGCCAGCAGCCCGGGGGATTCACCCCTCCACTTT | CASSPGDSPLHF
TRBJ1-4 | 12 | TRBD1 | NA | TRBV6-6 | TGTGCCAGCAAAACAGGGGATGAAAAACTGTTTTTT | CASKTGDEKLFF
TRBJ2-7 | 13 | NA | once | TRBV28 | TGTGCCAGCCAGCGACCCCCCTCCTACGAGCAGTACTTC | CASQRPPSYEQYF
TRBJ2-7 | 15 | TRBD1 | NA | TRBV7-2 | TGTGCCAGCAGCTTCTCCGGGACAGGGAATAGCGAGCAGTACTTC | CASSFSGTGNSEQYF
TRBJ2-1 | 14 | NA | NA | TRBV5-1 | TGCGCCAGCAGCTTGGTTCCAGGTTCCGGTGAGCAGTTCTTC | CASSLVPGSGEQFF
TRBJ1-1 | 15 | NA | NA | TRBV7-2 | TGTGCCAGCAGCTTGTGGGACACCTCCTCTTCTGAAGCTTTCTTT | CASSLWDTSSSEAFF
TRBJ2-2 | 17 | TRBD2 | NA | TRBV29-1 | TGCAGCGTTGAGGGACTAGCGGGGGTTGGGAACACCGGGGAGCTGTTTTTT | CSVEGLAGVGNTGELFF
TRBJ2-3 | 14 | NA | once | TRBV7-9 | TGTGCCAACGGGATGGGGGCTAGCACAGATACGCAGTATTTT | CANGMGASTDTQYF
TRBJ1-4 | 16 | TRBD1 | NA | TRBV7-8 | TGTGCCAGCAGCTTAAGGACCGGGACAGGGAGCGAAAAACTGTTTTTT | CASSLRTGTGSEKLFF
TRBJ1-4 | 13 | NA | few | TRBV12-3/TRBV12-4 | TGTGCCAGCAGTTTAGCGCGAGGGTATTCCGAGTTTTTT | CASSLARGYSEFF
TRBJ1-3 | 15 | NA | NA | TRBV6-5 | TGTGCCAGCAGGGGCGGTTGGACCGGGGAAAACACCATATATTTT | CASRGGWTGENTIYF
TRBJ1-1 | 14 | NA | NA | TRBV6-5 | TGTGCCAGCAGTTACGACAGTCCGAACACTGAAGCTTTCTTT | CASSYDSPNTEAFF
TRBJ2-3 | 17 | TRBD2 | once | TRBV3-1/TRBV3-2 | TGTGCCAGCAGCCTCCGACGGACTAGCGGAAGCACAGATACGCAGTATTTT | CASSLRRTSGSTDTQYF
TRBJ2-3 | 16 | NA | NA | TRBV3-1/TRBV3-2 | TGTGCCAGCAGCCAACTCCGGAGCCCGAGCACAGATACGCAGTATTTT | CASSQLRSPSTDTQYF
TRBJ2-2 | 16 | TRBD2 | NA | TRBV18 | TGTGCCAGCTCACCACCAATTAGCGGGAGCGGCGGGGAGCTGTTTTTT | CASSPPISGSGGELFF
TRBJ1-2 | 11 | NA | NA | TRBV28 | TGTGCCAGCAGCCTAAACTATGGCTACACCTTC | CASSLNYGYTF